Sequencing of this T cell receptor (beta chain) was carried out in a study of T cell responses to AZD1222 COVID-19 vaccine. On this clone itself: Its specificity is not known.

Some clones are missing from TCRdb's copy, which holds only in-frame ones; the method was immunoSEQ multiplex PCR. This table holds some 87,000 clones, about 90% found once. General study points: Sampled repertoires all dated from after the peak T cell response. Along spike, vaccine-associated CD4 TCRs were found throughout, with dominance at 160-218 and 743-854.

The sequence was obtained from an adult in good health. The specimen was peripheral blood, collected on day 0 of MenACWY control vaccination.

This chain's CDR3 is CASSVVRGNTEAFF. DNA for the CDR3: TGTGCCAGCAGCGTAGTTAGGGGGAACACTGAAGCTTTCTTT. The chain uses TRBV9 and TRBJ1-1, with a possible D match to TRBD1 (5 bases). V was cut by 0 bases and J by 1 base, with 7 bases left in between. The CDR3 extends over 14 amino acids. The germline V gene has CDR1 SGDLS and CDR2 YYNGEE.